This entry lists 27 T cell receptor beta chains sequenced from one sample in a study of cytomegalovirus exposure and HLA in healthy donors. The study ran its PCR with 60 Vbeta and 13 Jbeta primers. TCRdb's copy holds only in-frame clones and misses some; the assay was immunoSEQ multiplex PCR. The sample includes roughly 150,000 clones, approximately 80% of them seen just once. Sequenced input: PBMCs. These receptors came from a boy aged 2 to 10 in good health and CMV-seronegative.

The chain joins TRBV6-1 to TRBJ1-5, with 9 bases aligning to TRBD1. From germline, CDR1 is MNHNS and CDR2 SASEGT. The CDR3 is 15 amino acids. V lost 5 bases, J lost 7 bases, and 9 bases stayed unmatched. In DNA form, the CDR3 reads TGTGCCAGCAGTTCAGGGACAGGGCTTGGGCAGCCCCAGCATTTT. This codes for CASSSGTGLGQPQHF.

V is TRBV6-1 and J is TRBJ1-1, with 7 bases that match TRBD1. Germline trimming cut 3 bases from V and 0 bases from J; bases unmatched to any gene: 10. The CDR3 spans 17 residues. Germline-derived CDR1 and CDR2 are MNHNS and SASEGT. The CDR3: CASSDTLRGQLNTEAFF. Written as DNA, the CDR3 is TGTGCCAGCAGTGACACGCTAAGGGGACAGTTGAACACTGAAGCTTTCTTT.

The rearrangement uses TRBV10-3 and TRBJ2-2; weak D call: TRBD1 (6 bases). The V gene's germline CDR1 is ENHRY and CDR2 SYGVKD. With 8 bases removed from V and 4 bases from J, the gap between germline ends came to 11 bases. This CDR3 has 13 amino acids. In nucleotides, the CDR3 is TGTGCCATCCTGTCCAGGGGCACCGGGGAGCTGTTTTTT. Its protein product is CAILSRGTGELFF.

This rearrangement joins TRBV5-8 to TRBJ1-5; 9 bases match TRBD1. The CDR3 contains 14 residues. Germline CDR1 reads SGHTS; CDR2 reads YDEGEE. After removal of 0 bases from V and 9 bases from J, the junction contained 4 bases not matched to a gene. The CDR3 protein is CASSLGQGGPPQHF. The CDR3, as DNA: TGTGCCAGCAGCTTGGGACAGGGGGGACCGCCCCAGCATTTT.

V is TRBV30 and J is TRBJ1-3; D is undetermined. The CDR3 runs 14 residues. Trimming pared 2 bases from V and 0 bases from J, leaving 8 bases between. Germline assignment: CDR1 GTSNPN and CDR2 SVGIG (reference sequence). This CDR3 is CAWSQRGSGNTIYF. CDR3 DNA sequence: TGTGCCTGGAGTCAACGGGGCTCTGGAAACACCATATATTTT.

This clone was observed a handful of times. V and J are TRBV27 and TRBJ2-3, with 10 bases that match TRBD2. Germline trimming cut 6 bases from V and 4 bases from J; bases unmatched to any gene: 7. There are 15 residues in the CDR3. From germline, CDR1 is MNHEY and CDR2 SMNVEV (reference sequence). CDR3 region: CASRKSGRAPDTQYF. The CDR3 DNA is TGTGCCAGCAGAAAAAGCGGGAGGGCCCCAGATACGCAGTATTTT.

This clone was counted once. The rearrangement links TRBV6-6 to TRBJ2-1, with unresolved D. V lost 0 bases and J lost 8, with 11 bases in between. This CDR3 contains 14 residues. Per germline, CDR1 MNHNY and CDR2 SVGAGI (reference sequence). Written as DNA, the CDR3 is TGTGCCAGCAGTTACTCAGACAAGCAACATGAGCAGTTCTTC. Translation gives CASSYSDKQHEQFF.

V is TRBV2 and J is TRBJ2-3; TRBD1 matches at 8 bases. CDR3 length: 14 residues. The junction had 2 bases not matched to a gene; V was cut back by 5 bases and J by 1 base. Germline loops: CDR1 SNHLY, CDR2 FYNNEI. The CDR3 DNA sequence: TGTGCCAGCAGTATGACAGGGGGCACAGATACGCAGTATTTT. Protein: CASSMTGGTDTQYF.

The chain is built from TRBV5-1 and TRBJ2-1; D not certain. This CDR3 has 14 amino acids. The ends were cut back, 0 bases at V and 14 bases at J, with 18 bases in the middle. The germline CDR1 and CDR2 sequences are SGHRS and YFSETQ. The CDR3 sequence: CASSLDSRGLDEFF. The CDR3, as DNA: TGCGCCAGCAGCTTGGACTCCAGAGGTCTAGATGAGTTCTTC.

This clone was counted only a few times. V is TRBV27 and J is TRBJ2-1, with 9 bases lining up with TRBD2. Germline assignment: CDR1 MNHEY and CDR2 SMNVEV (reference sequence). The CDR3 consists of 16 residues. Trimming removed 7 bases from V and 10 bases from J; junction bases left unmatched: 17. The CDR3 spells CASILVAGALGEEQFF. The DNA of the CDR3 is TGTGCCAGCATCTTAGTAGCGGGAGCATTGGGTGAGGAGCAGTTCTTC.

For the CDR3, the DNA is TGCGCCAGCAGCAAGGGACTAGCGGGAACAACCTACGAGCAGTACTTC. Translating it yields CASSKGLAGTTYEQYF. The chain carries TRBV5-1 and TRBJ2-7, with 13 bases fitting TRBD2. Trimming took 4 bases from V and 2 from J; bases not matched to a gene: 6. The CDR3 contains 16 residues. In germline, CDR1 is SGHRS, CDR2 YFSETQ.

The table lists this clone with a count of one. The chain has TRBV5-6 and TRBJ2-1, with TRBD2 matching 13 bases. Germline V lookup: CDR1 SGHDT, CDR2 YYEEEE. With 4 bases clipped from V and 10 bases from J, the junction kept 5 bases outside the gene matches. The CDR3 is made up of 14 amino acids. The CDR3 spells CASSPGLAGREQFF. CDR3 coding DNA: TGTGCCAGCAGCCCGGGACTAGCGGGGCGAGAGCAGTTCTTC. Using reference TRBV5-6 and TRBJ2-1 for the parts outside the CDR3, the full variable domain is DAGVTQSPTHLIKTRGQQVTLRCSPKSGHDTVSWYQQALGQGPQFIFQYYEEEERQRGNFPDRFSGHQFPNYSSELNVNALLLGDSALYLCASSPGLAGREQFFGPGTRLTVL.

The V call is TRBV7-8, the J call TRBJ2-2, with 7 bases fitting TRBD2. The V gene end was trimmed by 5 bases and the J gene end by 7 bases; junction bases not matched to a gene: 13. CDR3 length equals 16 residues. Germline V gene lookup returns CDR1 SGHVS and CDR2 FQNEAQ. The CDR3 DNA reads TGTGCCAGCAGCCACACTATAAGCGGGGTAGGCGGGGAGCTGTTTTTT. It is translated as CASSHTISGVGGELFF. Complete variable domain (other parts from reference TRBV7-8 and TRBJ2-2): GAGVSQSPRYKVAKRGQDVALRCDPISGHVSLFWYQQALGQGPEFLTYFQNEAQLDKSGLPSDRFFAERPEGSVSTLKIQRTQQEDSAVYLCASSHTISGVGGELFFGEGSRLTVL.

V and J are TRBV7-2 and TRBJ2-1; TRBD1 matches at 7 bases. CDR3 length: 17 residues. Trimming removed 2 bases from V and 4 bases from J; junction bases left unmatched: 11. Germline CDR1 SGHTA, CDR2 FQGNSA. The CDR3 bases are TGTGCCAGCAGCTTATCCCCCAGACAGGGTCTTTACAATGAGCAGTTCTTC. This encodes CASSLSPRQGLYNEQFF.

The CDR3 DNA reads TGTGCCAGCAGCTTAGTGACAGGTTTTGAGGCTTTCTTT. Protein sequence: CASSLVTGFEAFF. The chain links TRBV7-9 to TRBJ1-1; TRBD1 might be the D (6 bases). This CDR3 has 13 amino acids. Germline loops: CDR1 SEHNR, CDR2 FQNEAQ (reference sequence). The V and J ends lost 1 base and 11 bases respectively, with 14 bases between them. The entire variable domain, with the rest obtained from reference TRBV7-9 and TRBJ1-1, is as follows: DTGVSQNPRHKITKRGQNVTFRCDPISEHNRLYWYRQTLGQGPEFLTYFQNEAQLEKSRLLSDRFSAERPKGSFSTLEIQRTEQGDSAMYLCASSLVTGFEAFFGQGTRLTVV.

The V gene is TRBV9, the J gene TRBJ2-5; TRBD2 aligns across 8 bases. Germline CDR1 SGDLS, CDR2 YYNGEE. This CDR3 region has 15 residues. The junction had 12 bases not matched to a gene; V was cut back by 6 bases and J by 5 bases. CDR3 amino acids: CASTNGGAVGETQYF. The CDR3 DNA sequence: TGTGCCAGCACAAACGGGGGGGCCGTGGGGGAGACCCAGTACTTC. Full variable domain (rest looked up from reference TRBV9 and TRBJ2-5): DSGVTQTPKHLITATGQRVTLRCSPRSGDLSVYWYQQSLDQGLQFLIQYYNGEERAKGNILERFSAQQFPDLHSELNLSSLELGDSALYFCASTNGGAVGETQYFGPGTRLLVL.

The chain carries TRBV7-6 and TRBJ2-7, with 11 nucleotides matching TRBD1. The CDR3 totals 15 residues. V lost 4 bases, J lost 3 bases, and 5 bases stayed unmatched. The germline V gene has CDR1 SGHVS and CDR2 FNYEAQ. CDR3 coding DNA: TGTGCCAGCAGCTACGGACAGGGGGCCATCTACGAGCAGTACGTC. This codes for CASSYGQGAIYEQYV.

This chain uses TRBV4-1 with TRBJ2-7, with D perhaps matching TRBD2 (7 bases). The ends were cut back, 0 bases at V and 0 bases at J, with 12 bases in the middle. The CDR3 sequence is 16 residues long. Per germline, CDR1 MGHRA and CDR2 YSYEKL. CDR3 sequence (DNA): TGCGCCAGCAGCCAAGACCCGGGGGGACACTCCTACGAGCAGTACTTC. It translates to CASSQDPGGHSYEQYF.

The rearrangement links TRBV7-9 to TRBJ2-1; 14 nucleotides match TRBD2. The CDR3 covers 16 residues. Per germline, CDR1 SEHNR and CDR2 FQNEAQ (reference sequence). Losses at the gene ends were 4 bases for V and 7 bases for J; bases not matched to a gene: 6. The CDR3 nucleotides read TGTGCCAGCAGCTCCCCGGGACTAGCGGGAGTTAATGAGCAGTTCTTC. As protein: CASSSPGLAGVNEQFF. Looking up the rest from reference TRBV7-9 and TRBJ2-1 gives the full variable domain: DTGVSQNPRHKITKRGQNVTFRCDPISEHNRLYWYRQTLGQGPEFLTYFQNEAQLEKSRLLSDRFSAERPKGSFSTLEIQRTEQGDSAMYLCASSSPGLAGVNEQFFGPGTRLTVL.

The gene calls are TRBV9 and TRBJ1-4; TRBD1 matches at 11 bases. Trimming took 3 bases from V and 7 from J; bases not matched to a gene: 5. Germline CDR1 reads SGDLS; CDR2 reads YYNGEE. This CDR3 contains 15 residues. The CDR3 sequence is CASSGTGGGSEKLFF. The CDR3 coding sequence is TGTGCCAGCAGCGGGACAGGGGGCGGAAGTGAAAAACTGTTTTTT.

Only a few counts were recorded for this clone. The genes are TRBV27 and TRBJ1-1; D is ambiguous. The CDR3 sequence is 12 residues long. The V end was cut by 4 bases, the J end by 4 bases, with 7 bases between. Germline loops: CDR1 MNHEY, CDR2 SMNVEV (reference sequence). DNA of the CDR3: TGTGCCAGCAGTTCTATCGGCACTGAAGCTTTCTTT. Encoded protein: CASSSIGTEAFF.

The rearrangement links TRBV5-4 to TRBJ1-2; TRBD1 matches at 8 bases. With 4 bases clipped from V and 5 bases from J, the junction kept 10 bases outside the gene matches. Germline values: CDR1 SGHNT, CDR2 YYREEE (reference sequence). CDR3 length: 15 amino acids. CDR3 sequence: CASSRTEDREYGYTF. Written as DNA, the CDR3 is TGTGCCAGCAGCCGAACCGAGGACAGGGAGTATGGCTACACCTTC.

For the CDR3, the DNA is TGTGCCAGCAGCCCCCAGACAGGGGCCACCGGGGAGCTGTTTTTT. It codes for CASSPQTGATGELFF. The chain couples TRBV7-8 to TRBJ2-2; 8 nucleotides match TRBD1. Germline values: CDR1 SGHVS, CDR2 FQNEAQ. The CDR3 has 15 residues. V trimming: 5 bases; J trimming: 4 bases; junction bases outside the gene matches: 6.

The V call is TRBV7-3, the J call TRBJ2-1, with TRBD2 identical over 12 bases. V shed 4 bases and J 9 bases; nucleotides not matched to a gene: 7. The CDR3 covers 15 residues. Looked up from germline, CDR1 is SGHTA and CDR2 is FQGTGA. CDR3 nucleotide sequence: TGTGCCAGCAGCTCTTCTAGCGGGAGGGATGGTGAGCAGTTCTTC. Amino acids: CASSSSSGRDGEQFF.

This chain links TRBV18 with TRBJ2-2, with unresolved D. Trimming shortened V by 3 bases and J by 8 bases, and 7 bases separated the two germline ends. Germline assignment: CDR1 KGHSH and CDR2 LQKENI. This CDR3 has 12 residues. In DNA form, the CDR3 reads TGTGCCAGCTCACCTGCGATAGGGGAGCTGTTTTTT. Amino acids: CASSPAIGELFF.

This chain joins TRBV13 and TRBJ2-1; D possibly corresponds to TRBD1 (6 bases). Per the germline V gene, CDR1 is PRHDT and CDR2 is FYEKMQ (reference sequence). The length of the CDR3 is 16 residues. V was cut by 5 bases and J by 4 bases, with 18 bases left in between. As DNA, the CDR3 is TGTGCCAGCAGCCCCTCCCCTGGGGGCCGATACAATGAGCAGTTCTTC. Protein sequence: CASSPSPGGRYNEQFF.

The CDR3 nucleotides read TGTGCCAGCAGTACTAGGACTAGCGGGGGGGATGAGCAGTTCTTC. This codes for CASSTRTSGGDEQFF. This chain connects TRBV2 to TRBJ2-1; 15 nucleotides align to TRBD2. This CDR3 is 15 amino acids long. The V and J ends lost 5 bases and 8 bases, in that order; junction bases with no gene match: 4. Germline loops: CDR1 SNHLY, CDR2 FYNNEI.